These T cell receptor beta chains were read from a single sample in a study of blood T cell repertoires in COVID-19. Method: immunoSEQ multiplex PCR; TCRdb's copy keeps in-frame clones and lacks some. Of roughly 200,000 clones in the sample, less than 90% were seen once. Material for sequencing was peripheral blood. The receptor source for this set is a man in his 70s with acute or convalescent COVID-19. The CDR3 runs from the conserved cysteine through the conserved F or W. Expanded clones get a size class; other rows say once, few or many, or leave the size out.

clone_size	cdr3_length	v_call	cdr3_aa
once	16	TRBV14	CASSQELATVYNEQFF
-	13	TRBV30	CAWSVADNYGYTF
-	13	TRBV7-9	CASSPLAGSEQFF
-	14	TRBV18	CASSLGQGVSEAFF
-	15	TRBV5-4	CASSSPGGDTGELFF
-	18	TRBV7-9	CASSYPPGQLPENTEAFF
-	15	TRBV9	CASSVDGLRNYGYTF
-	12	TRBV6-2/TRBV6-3	CASSYGYSEAFF
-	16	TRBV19	CASSIDLSGYPYEQYF
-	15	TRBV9	CASSVGGGSNYGYTF
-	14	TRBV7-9	CASSLEGGRDTQYF
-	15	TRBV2	CASSVLGQGAIGYTF
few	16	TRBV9	CASSESGGRSYNEQFF
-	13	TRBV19	CASSIMDRNIQYF
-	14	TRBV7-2	CASSSETKLNEQFF
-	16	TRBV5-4	CASSAPGTTYYNEQFF
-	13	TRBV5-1	CASSLASYNEQFF
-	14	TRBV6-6	CASRPIQGGTEAFF
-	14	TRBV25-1	CASSEYLGGSGYTF
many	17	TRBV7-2	CASSLAFLGSSGNTIYF
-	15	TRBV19	CASRGGPATNEKLFF
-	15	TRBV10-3	CAISEAGSANEKLFF
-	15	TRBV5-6	CASCVYREFCEKLFF
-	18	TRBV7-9	CASSLGIRGQSLNYEQYF
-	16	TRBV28	CASSLFVTGAQETQYF
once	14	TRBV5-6	CASREYGSYNEQFF